These 26 T cell receptor beta chains originate from one sample sequenced in a study of OX40 agonist ivuxolimab in advanced cancers. The assay was immunoSEQ multiplex PCR, and TCRdb's table has in-frame clones only and misses some. The data hold roughly 60,000 clones, with roughly 89% observed a single time. The sequenced sample was CD4+ or CD8+ T cells sorted from blood, obtained in a trial of the OX40 agonist ivuxolimab. All receptors come from an adult with an advanced solid tumor such as melanoma, head and neck, liver or kidney cancer.

The chain combines TRBV15 with TRBJ1-3; D is unresolved. Germline loops: CDR1 LNHNV, CDR2 YYDKDF (reference sequence). V was cut by 1 base and J by 4 bases, with 14 bases left in between. The CDR3 runs 16 residues. CDR3 nucleotide sequence: TGTGCCACCAGCAGAGGAGTCAACCCCCCGGGAAACACCATATATTTT. Amino acid sequence: CATSRGVNPPGNTIYF.

The gene calls are TRBV7-6 and TRBJ2-5, with TRBD2 matching 8 bases. The germline V gene has CDR1 SGHVS and CDR2 FNYEAQ. The CDR3 consists of 15 residues. The V segment lost 5 bases and the J segment 5 bases; nucleotides outside the gene matches: 10. The DNA of the CDR3 is TGTGCCAGCAGCCTTTTTAGCGGGAACCGGGAGACCCAGTACTTC. Its translation is CASSLFSGNRETQYF.

The CDR3 DNA reads TGTGCCAGCACCATGGGACAGCAAAGGAGCGAGCAGTACTTC. Amino acid sequence: CASTMGQQRSEQYF. The chain combines TRBV28 with TRBJ2-7; 7 nucleotides align to TRBD1. In germline, CDR1 is MDHEN, CDR2 SYDVKM. This CDR3 contains 14 residues. The ends lost 7 bases at V and 6 bases at J; junction bases unmatched: 12.

The rearrangement uses TRBV28 and TRBJ1-2; 10 nucleotides align to TRBD1. The CDR3 length is 14 residues. Germline V lookup: CDR1 MDHEN, CDR2 SYDVKM. V shed 6 bases, J shed 3 bases, and the junction held 4 bases outside the gene matches. CDR3 protein: CASRGQGTDYGYTF. The CDR3 nucleotides read TGTGCCAGCAGGGGACAGGGGACGGACTATGGCTACACCTTC.

This clone appeared a few times. The chain employs TRBV5-6 and TRBJ2-4; 9 nucleotides line up with TRBD1. The CDR3 runs to 17 residues. The V gene end was trimmed by 2 bases and the J gene end by 0 bases; junction bases not matched to a gene: 6. Germline loops: CDR1 SGHDT, CDR2 YYEEEE. DNA of the CDR3: TGTGCCAGCAGCTTTAGTACAGGGGGCTTAGCCAAAAACATTCAGTACTTC. Amino acid sequence: CASSFSTGGLAKNIQYF.

This clone turned up a few times. The sample holds other DNA sequences that translate to the same CDR3. V gene TRBV6-6 combines with J gene TRBJ1-1; no reliable D call. V lost 0 bases to trimming and J lost 3 bases, with 5 bases between them. CDR3 length: 13 residues. The V gene's germline CDR1 is MNHNY and CDR2 SVGAGI (reference sequence). CDR3 loop: CASSYSADTEAFF. CDR3 nucleotides: TGTGCCAGCAGTTACTCTGCCGACACTGAAGCTTTCTTT.

The chain couples TRBV6-5 to TRBJ2-7, with 7 bases lining up with TRBD1. Trimming cost V 4 bases and J 3 bases; bases outside gene matches: 3. Per germline, CDR1 MNHEY and CDR2 SVGAGI. The CDR3 consists of 13 residues. CDR3 residues: CASSFGTDYEQYF. The CDR3 bases are TGTGCCAGCAGTTTCGGGACAGACTACGAGCAGTACTTC.

V is TRBV13 and J is TRBJ2-3, with D perhaps TRBD2 (5 bases). Germline lookup yields CDR1 PRHDT and CDR2 FYEKMQ (reference sequence). The CDR3 spans 15 residues. The germline V and J ends were trimmed by 4 bases and 2 bases, with 13 bases remaining between them. This CDR3 reads CASSSRIANTDTQYF. The DNA of the CDR3 is TGTGCCAGCAGCTCCCGCATAGCGAACACAGATACGCAGTATTTT.

The chain recombines TRBV11-3 with TRBJ2-1; 7 nucleotides match TRBD1. Germline CDR1 is SGHNT and CDR2 is YENEEA. This CDR3 is built from 15 residues. J was trimmed by 9 bases and V by 5 bases; bases with no gene match: 13. CDR3 sequence: CASSPHPDRESEQFF. CDR3 nucleotide sequence: TGTGCCAGCAGCCCCCACCCAGACAGGGAAAGTGAGCAGTTCTTC.

This clone was recorded once. This sequence joins TRBV5-4 and TRBJ2-2, with 8 bases aligning to TRBD2. Germline CDR1 and CDR2: SGHNT and YYREEE (reference sequence). J gave up 3 bases and V 2 bases, and 3 bases lay outside the gene matches. This CDR3 contains 15 residues. The CDR3 spells CASSFGTRDTGELFF. The CDR3 coding sequence is TGTGCCAGCAGCTTCGGGACTAGGGACACCGGGGAGCTGTTTTTT.

The gene calls are TRBV6-1 and TRBJ1-5; D call uncertain. Germline CDR1 reads MNHNS; CDR2 reads SASEGT. The V end lost 2 bases, the J end lost 2 bases, and 13 bases lay between the germline ends. This CDR3 comprises 16 residues. The CDR3 sequence is CASSEPSAGGNQPQHF. The CDR3 coding sequence is TGTGCCAGCAGTGAACCTTCGGCAGGTGGCAATCAGCCCCAGCATTTT.

The chain is built from TRBV14 and TRBJ1-3; 8 bases are shared with TRBD1. Per germline, CDR1 SGHDN and CDR2 FVKESK. J lost 2 bases, V lost 1 base, and 7 bases had no gene match. The CDR3 covers 17 residues. The CDR3 nucleotides read TGTGCCAGCAGCCAAGTTACCCGACAGGGGCCTGGAAACACCATATATTTT. Amino acid sequence: CASSQVTRQGPGNTIYF.

The chain recombines TRBV6-4 with TRBJ2-1; 8 nucleotides agree with TRBD2. V lost 3 bases, J lost 5 bases, and 6 bases stayed unmatched. The CDR3 totals 15 residues. CDR1 MRHNA and CDR2 SNTAGT come from the germline V gene. CDR3 loop: CASSELAGLNNEQFF. Here the CDR3 DNA reads TGTGCCAGCAGTGAATTAGCGGGGCTTAACAATGAGCAGTTCTTC.

The rearrangement links TRBV5-5 to TRBJ1-2, with a possible D match to TRBD1 (6 bases). The CDR3 is 13 residues long. V lost 2 bases and J 6 bases, leaving 11 bases between the germline ends. Germline V gene sequence: CDR1 SGHKS, CDR2 YYEKEE (reference sequence). CDR3 protein: CASSFGGLNGYTF. For the CDR3, the DNA is TGTGCCAGCAGCTTTGGGGGCTTGAATGGCTACACCTTC.

This chain joins TRBV7-3 and TRBJ1-1; 10 positions agree with TRBD1. Per the germline V gene, CDR1 is SGHTA and CDR2 is FQGTGA. The CDR3 spans 16 residues. V shed 6 bases, J shed 6 bases, and the junction held 13 bases outside the gene matches. CDR3: CASSRGPGQGISEAFF. The CDR3 DNA reads as TGTGCCAGCAGTCGTGGACCGGGACAGGGGATATCTGAAGCTTTCTTT.

This clone appeared a few times. The chain recombines TRBV7-2 with TRBJ1-3, with D maybe TRBD1 (6 bases). The germline V gene encodes CDR1 SGHTA and CDR2 FQGNSA. This CDR3 has 15 amino acids. With 4 bases removed from V and 1 base from J, the gap between germline ends came to 11 bases. CDR3 amino acids: CASSSYRASGNTIYF. The CDR3, as DNA: TGTGCCAGCAGCTCCTACAGGGCTTCTGGAAACACCATATATTTT.

J is TRBJ1-2 and V is TRBV7-3; tentatively, D is TRBD1 (6 bases). V was pared by 6 bases and J by 8 bases, with 22 bases between. CDR1 and CDR2 (germline): SGHTA, FQGTGA. The CDR3 is 15 residues long. CDR3 sequence: CASSQPDSRPRGYTF. The DNA of the CDR3 is TGTGCCAGCAGTCAACCGGACAGTCGGCCTCGGGGCTACACCTTC.

The CDR3 region is CASRMTGPGNTIYF. The CDR3 DNA reads TGTGCCAGCAGGATGACAGGGCCCGGAAACACCATATATTTT. V and J are TRBV2 and TRBJ1-3; TRBD1 aligns across 7 bases. This CDR3 comprises 14 residues. Looked up from germline, CDR1 is SNHLY and CDR2 is FYNNEI. V lost 6 bases and J lost 4; bases outside the gene matches: 6.

This clone was recorded only once. The chain joins TRBV5-6 to TRBJ1-5, with 8 positions matching TRBD1. Germline CDR1 is SGHDT and CDR2 is YYEEEE. CDR3 length: 15 residues. The V gene end was trimmed by 5 bases and the J gene end by 4 bases; junction bases not matched to a gene: 8. The CDR3 reads CASSSGTGRNQPQHF. The CDR3 DNA reads as TGTGCCAGCAGTTCTGGGACAGGCCGAAATCAGCCCCAGCATTTT.

The count of this clone is one. V is TRBV9 and J is TRBJ2-1, with D possibly being TRBD2 (6 bases). Looked up from germline, CDR1 is SGDLS and CDR2 is YYNGEE. V was clipped by 2 bases and J by 3 bases, with 12 bases between them. This CDR3 contains 15 residues. The DNA for the CDR3 is TGTGCCAGCAGCGTCGGAGGGCCGGGCTACAATGAGCAGTTCTTC. Translating gives CASSVGGPGYNEQFF.

This clone was seen a handful of times. V is TRBV13 and J is TRBJ2-1; no definite D call. This CDR3 is 11 amino acids long. The ends were cut back, 3 bases at V and 5 bases at J, with 2 bases in the middle. CDR1 and CDR2 (germline): PRHDT, FYEKMQ (reference sequence). As DNA, the CDR3 is TGTGCCAGCAGCTTCGACAATGAGCAGTTCTTC. This translates into CASSFDNEQFF.

The rearrangement links TRBV28 to TRBJ2-7; TRBD1 aligns across 12 bases. Germline V CDR1 and CDR2: MDHEN, SYDVKM. V gave up 8 bases and J gave up 4 bases; unmatched junction bases: 9. The CDR3 runs 15 residues. The DNA for the CDR3 is TGTGCCAGCCTGGGGACAGGGGGCGACTGGTACGAGCAGTACTTC. It codes for CASLGTGGDWYEQYF.

The chain recombines TRBV4-1 with TRBJ2-7; D remains ambiguous. Trimming cost V 1 base and J 6 bases, with 13 bases left between them. Germline values: CDR1 MGHRA, CDR2 YSYEKL. The CDR3 is 14 residues long. The CDR3 protein is CASSQVEHPGEQYF. The CDR3 region has the DNA TGCGCCAGCAGCCAAGTTGAACACCCGGGCGAGCAGTACTTC.

J is TRBJ2-7 and V is TRBV5-8; D is perhaps TRBD2 (5 bases). This CDR3 comprises 13 residues. The V gene's germline CDR1 is SGHTS and CDR2 YDEGEE. The germline V and J ends were trimmed by 3 bases and 6 bases, with 13 bases remaining between them. The CDR3 region has the DNA TGTGCCAGCAGCTGGAGTCCGGAGGCCGAGCAGTACTTC. This codes for CASSWSPEAEQYF.

This chain joins TRBV11-1 and TRBJ2-3; TRBD1 matches 9 bases. Germline CDR1 is SGHAT and CDR2 is FQDESV (reference sequence). V lost 2 bases to trimming and J lost 1 base; unmatched junction nucleotides: 4. This CDR3 comprises 16 residues. The DNA of the CDR3 is TGTGCCAGCAGCTTACGGGGACAGGGTGGCACAGATACGCAGTATTTT. Translated: CASSLRGQGGTDTQYF.

V usage is TRBV6-6 and J usage is TRBJ2-3; D not resolved. V lost 6 bases and J 6 bases, leaving 7 bases between the germline ends. This CDR3 has 11 residues. The V gene's germline CDR1 is MNHNY and CDR2 SVGAGI (reference sequence). CDR3 bases: TGTGCCAGCAGCCCCGCGGATACGCAGTATTTT. Translated: CASSPADTQYF.